These 26 T cell receptor beta chains were sequenced from one sample in a study of blood T cell repertoires in COVID-19. Some clones are missing from TCRdb's copy, which holds only in-frame ones; the method was immunoSEQ multiplex PCR. The sample consists of about 140,000 clones, 65% to 80% of them appearing once. Sample: peripheral blood. The receptor set was obtained from a man over 45 with acute or convalescent COVID-19.

The rearrangement joins TRBV5-1 to TRBJ2-5, with 10 bases lining up with TRBD2. The length of the CDR3 is 14 residues. Germline loops: CDR1 SGHRS, CDR2 YFSETQ. The V gene end was trimmed by 7 bases and the J gene end by 3 bases; junction bases not matched to a gene: 6. The DNA of the CDR3 is TGCGCCAGCGCAGTCAGCGGGGGGGAAGAGACCCAGTACTTC. Amino acids: CASAVSGGEETQYF.

This clone was counted once. The CDR3 nucleotides are TGTGCCAGCAGTGAAGTAGCGGGGGGAGCTGAGCAGTTCTTC. The encoded protein is CASSEVAGGAEQFF. V is TRBV2 and J is TRBJ2-1, with 10 bases fitting TRBD2. The CDR3 runs to 14 residues. V lost 1 base to trimming and J lost 9 bases; unmatched junction nucleotides: 3. Germline V CDR1 and CDR2: SNHLY, FYNNEI.

This clone was seen only once. J is TRBJ2-7 and V is TRBV10-3, with 11 bases identical to TRBD2. In germline, CDR1 is ENHRY, CDR2 SYGVKD. This CDR3 is 17 amino acids long. The V segment lost 3 bases and the J segment 4 bases; nucleotides outside the gene matches: 11. The CDR3 sequence is CAISERLAGGLTYEQYF. The CDR3 region has the DNA TGTGCCATCAGTGAACGGCTAGCGGGGGGCCTGACTTACGAGCAGTACTTC.

The chain combines TRBV29-1 with TRBJ1-3, with D hard to call. The V gene's germline CDR1 is SQVTM and CDR2 ANQGSEA. The CDR3 is 14 amino acids. V lost 1 base and J 9 bases, leaving 16 bases between the germline ends. The CDR3 loop reads CSVEVGGGGATIYF. The CDR3 nucleotides read TGCAGCGTTGAAGTAGGAGGCGGAGGCGCCACCATATATTTT.

This chain uses TRBV6-2 or TRBV6-3 with TRBJ2-5; D possibly corresponds to TRBD2 (6 bases). This CDR3 has 13 residues. Germline CDR1 MNHEY, CDR2 SVGEGT. V lost 5 bases and J lost 5, with 12 bases in between. Written as DNA, the CDR3 is TGTGCCAGCAGTCGACTAGTTTTTGAGACCCAGTACTTC. Translating gives CASSRLVFETQYF.

The chain joins TRBV18 to TRBJ1-1; 7 bases align to TRBD1. The V and J ends lost 3 bases and 1 base, in that order; junction bases with no gene match: 2. Germline CDR1 and CDR2: KGHSH and LQKENI. The CDR3 loop spans 14 amino acids. CDR3 sequence (DNA): TGTGCCAGCTCACCTTCAGGGGGGAACACTGAAGCTTTCTTT. This gives the protein CASSPSGGNTEAFF.

This clone was observed once. Its ends do not fully match the called genes, so a read error is possible. The rearrangement joins TRBV4-1 to TRBJ1-2; D perhaps matches TRBD1 (5 bases). This CDR3 region has 12 residues. Germline V gene lookup returns CDR1 MGHRA and CDR2 YSYEKL. The CDR3 DNA reads TGCGCCAGCAGGGGGCTATCGGGTGGCAACACCTTC. Translated: CASRGLSGGNTF.

The chain links TRBV29-1 to TRBJ1-1; 7 bases align to TRBD1. Germline assignment: CDR1 SQVTM and CDR2 ANQGSEA. This CDR3 has 14 amino acids. The junction had 6 bases not matched to a gene; V was cut back by 4 bases and J by 1 base. As DNA, the CDR3 is TGCAGCGTTGGCCTTGGACAGGCGAACACTGAAGCTTTCTTT. It codes for CSVGLGQANTEAFF.

The chain links TRBV9 to TRBJ1-1, with 11 bases fitting TRBD1. Germline CDR1 is SGDLS and CDR2 is YYNGEE. This CDR3 region has 14 residues. Trimming removed 0 bases from V and 8 bases from J; junction bases left unmatched: 3. DNA for the CDR3: TGTGCCAGCAGCGTAGGGGACAGGGGGGCGGAAGCTTTCTTT. Translated, it gives CASSVGDRGAEAFF.

The rearrangement links TRBV30 to TRBJ1-2, with 8 bases fitting TRBD1. CDR1 GTSNPN and CDR2 SVGIG come from the germline V gene (reference sequence). This CDR3 region has 12 residues. With 5 bases clipped from V and 5 bases from J, the junction kept 4 bases outside the gene matches. In DNA form, the CDR3 reads TGTGCCTGGGAACAGGGGGTTTATGGCTACACCTTC. The encoded protein is CAWEQGVYGYTF.

The chain combines TRBV30 with TRBJ2-3; possibly TRBD2 for D (5 bases). There are 11 residues in the CDR3. Trimming removed 4 bases at V and 4 bases at J, with 6 bases between. In germline, CDR1 is GTSNPN, CDR2 SVGIG (reference sequence). The CDR3 loop reads CAWTRADTQYF. The CDR3 bases are TGTGCCTGGACGAGGGCAGATACGCAGTATTTT.

This chain joins TRBV27 and TRBJ1-2, with no clear D. The V end lost 2 bases, the J end lost 4 bases, and 23 bases lay between the germline ends. There are 18 residues in the CDR3. Germline values: CDR1 MNHEY, CDR2 SMNVEV (reference sequence). Written as DNA, the CDR3 is TGTGCCAGCAGTTTAACGGGGTTTGCCTCAAGTCAAACCTATGGCTACACCTTC. This sequence encodes CASSLTGFASSQTYGYTF.

J is TRBJ1-3 and V is TRBV5-1; no firm D call. V lost 0 bases and J 4 bases, leaving 8 bases between the germline ends. This CDR3 contains 14 residues. The V gene's germline CDR1 is SGHRS and CDR2 YFSETQ. This chain's CDR3 is CASSLAGTGNTIYF. For the CDR3, the DNA is TGCGCCAGCAGCTTGGCAGGTACCGGAAACACCATATATTTT.

The CDR3 DNA reads as TGTGCCAGCAGTTTATGGACAGGGCCCACTGAAGCTTTCTTT. This codes for CASSLWTGPTEAFF. This rearrangement joins TRBV28 to TRBJ1-1; 7 bases align to TRBD1. The CDR3 sequence is 14 residues long. Germline assignment: CDR1 MDHEN and CDR2 SYDVKM. V lost 0 bases and J lost 4; bases outside the gene matches: 2. The full variable domain, completed using reference TRBV28 and TRBJ1-1, is DVKVTQSSRYLVKRTGEKVFLECVQDMDHENMFWYRQDPGLGLRLIYFSYDVKMKEKGDIPEGYSVSREKKERFSLILESASTNQTSMYLCASSLWTGPTEAFFGQGTRLTVV.

In nucleotides, the CDR3 is TGTGCCAGCAGCCGGGACTCTGGAAACACCATATATTTT. Encoded protein: CASSRDSGNTIYF. The rearrangement uses TRBV11-2 and TRBJ1-3; D remains ambiguous. The CDR3 is 13 residues long. CDR1 and CDR2 from the germline V gene are SGHAT and FQNNGV. Trimming shortened V by 5 bases and J by 0 bases, and 5 bases separated the two germline ends.

V gene TRBV18 combines with J gene TRBJ1-6, with no clear D. Germline V gene sequence: CDR1 KGHSH, CDR2 LQKENI. The CDR3 is 15 residues long. V was clipped by 3 bases and J by 7 bases, with 13 bases between them. CDR3 protein: CASSPETPLNSPLHF. The CDR3 DNA follows: TGTGCCAGCTCACCCGAGACACCGTTGAATTCACCCCTCCACTTT.

In its sample, this clone was seen once. The J gene is TRBJ2-2, the V gene TRBV5-1; no firm D call. V gave up 0 bases and J gave up 5 bases, with 5 bases separating them. Germline V gives CDR1 SGHRS, CDR2 YFSETQ. The CDR3 length is 13 residues. Here the CDR3 reads CASSLDLTGELFF. The CDR3 DNA reads TGCGCCAGCAGCTTGGATCTGACCGGGGAGCTGTTTTTT.

V is TRBV6-5 and J is TRBJ2-1; 12 bases match TRBD2. Unmatched junction bases numbered 5, after V lost 6 bases and J lost 5 bases. CDR1 and CDR2 (germline): MNHEY, SVGAGI. The CDR3 is made up of 15 amino acids. CDR3 DNA sequence: TGTGCCAGCAGCGGACTAGCGGGGTCTCACAATGAGCAGTTCTTC. Its translation: CASSGLAGSHNEQFF.

The chain couples TRBV9 to TRBJ2-7, with 14 bases that match TRBD2. The CDR3 contains 17 residues. In germline, CDR1 is SGDLS, CDR2 YYNGEE. J lost 0 bases, V lost 3 bases, and 5 bases had no gene match. The CDR3 reads CASSGTSGGPPSYEQYV. CDR3 bases: TGTGCCAGCAGCGGGACTAGCGGGGGGCCCCCCTCCTACGAGCAGTACGTC.

This clone was detected once. The V gene is TRBV28, the J gene TRBJ2-5; possibly TRBD2 for D (5 bases). Per the germline V gene, CDR1 is MDHEN and CDR2 is SYDVKM. This CDR3 comprises 15 residues. Trimming pared 0 bases from V and 2 bases from J, leaving 10 bases between. CDR3 nucleotide sequence: TGTGCCAGCAGTTTATGGCGGGCCCCACAAGAGACCCAGTACTTC. The encoded protein is CASSLWRAPQETQYF.

This chain links TRBV7-2 with TRBJ1-5; 7 bases align to TRBD1. Losses at the gene ends were 2 bases for V and 4 bases for J; bases not matched to a gene: 11. Germline V lookup: CDR1 SGHTA, CDR2 FQGNSA. This CDR3 is 17 amino acids long. The CDR3 is CASSLQGDGMPNQPQHF. In nucleotides, the CDR3 is TGTGCCAGCAGCTTACAGGGGGATGGAATGCCAAATCAGCCCCAGCATTTT.

The V gene is TRBV30, the J gene TRBJ2-1; the D is unclear. CDR1 is GTSNPN and CDR2 is SVGIG in the germline V gene (reference sequence). V dropped 5 bases and J dropped 5 bases, with 7 bases sitting between them. There are 11 residues in the CDR3. The CDR3 DNA follows: TGTGCCTGGTTACAGAACAATGAGCAGTTCTTC. Translated, it gives CAWLQNNEQFF.

This chain joins TRBV3-1 (or the pseudogene TRBV3-2) and TRBJ2-1; 8 bases are a match to TRBD2. The CDR3 length is 15 residues. Trimming took 4 bases from V and 0 from J; bases not matched to a gene: 2. The germline gives CDR1 LGHDT, CDR2 YNNKEL (reference sequence). The CDR3 nucleotides read TGTGCCAGCAGCCCGGGAGGGAGCTCCTACAATGAGCAGTTCTTC. Amino acid sequence: CASSPGGSSYNEQFF.

The V and J genes are TRBV30 and TRBJ1-5; TRBD1 agrees at 8 bases. Germline assignment: CDR1 GTSNPN and CDR2 SVGIG (reference sequence). CDR3 length: 15 amino acids. Unmatched junction bases numbered 5, after V lost 3 bases and J lost 1 base. The CDR3 is CAWSPGGMSNQPQHF. CDR3 nucleotide sequence: TGTGCCTGGAGCCCAGGGGGCATGAGCAATCAGCCCCAGCATTTT. Using reference TRBV30 and TRBJ1-5 for the parts outside the CDR3, the full variable domain is SQTIHQWPATLVQPVGSPLSLECTVEGTSNPNLYWYRQAAGRGLQLLFYSVGIGQISSEVPQNLSASRPQDRQFILSSKKLLLSDSGFYLCAWSPGGMSNQPQHFGDGTRLSIL.

In DNA, the CDR3 is TGTGCCTGGAGTCCCGGGAGGGCAGGCAATCAGCCCCAGCATTTT. Its translation: CAWSPGRAGNQPQHF. V is TRBV30 and J is TRBJ1-5; D is undetermined. V lost 2 bases and J 2 bases, leaving 13 bases between the germline ends. This CDR3 has 15 amino acids. Per germline, CDR1 GTSNPN and CDR2 SVGIG (reference sequence).

This chain joins TRBV3-1 (or the pseudogene TRBV3-2) and TRBJ1-4, with a possible D match to TRBD1 (6 bases). Germline loops: CDR1 LGHDT, CDR2 YNNKEL (reference sequence). Trimming took off 7 bases at V and 6 bases at J, with 15 bases between the two ends. The CDR3 is 14 residues long. CDR3 protein: CASTYGGADEKLFF. The CDR3 bases are TGTGCCAGCACCTACGGGGGGGCTGATGAAAAACTGTTTTTT.